This T cell receptor beta chain was obtained from a study of blood T cell repertoires in COVID-19. At the level of the study: Samples of COVID-19 (acute and convalescent) were obtained from the United States, Italy and Spain. T cells, B-cell-depleted T cells, or PBMCs provided the cDNA or gDNA that served as material.

Trimming removed 4 bases from V and 4 bases from J; junction bases left unmatched: 6. The CDR3 loop spans 15 amino acids. Per the germline V gene, CDR1 is MDHEN and CDR2 is SYDVKM. In the authors' workflow: Estimation of nucleated cell counts relied on the amplification of reference gene primers. Sequenced by immunoSEQ multiplex PCR; TCRdb stores in-frame clones only, minus some. V, J and clone size are those of that table, while D and trimming were read from the DNA. Among about 200,000 clones listed, approximately 87% were seen once. V gene TRBV28 combines with J gene TRBJ2-7; 11 bases line up with TRBD2. The material sequenced was peripheral blood. This clonotype originated in a woman aged 70-85 years with acute or convalescent COVID-19. The CDR3 is CASSSLAGGIYEQYF. The CDR3 DNA is TGTGCCAGCAGTTCATTAGCGGGAGGGATTTACGAGCAGTACTTC.